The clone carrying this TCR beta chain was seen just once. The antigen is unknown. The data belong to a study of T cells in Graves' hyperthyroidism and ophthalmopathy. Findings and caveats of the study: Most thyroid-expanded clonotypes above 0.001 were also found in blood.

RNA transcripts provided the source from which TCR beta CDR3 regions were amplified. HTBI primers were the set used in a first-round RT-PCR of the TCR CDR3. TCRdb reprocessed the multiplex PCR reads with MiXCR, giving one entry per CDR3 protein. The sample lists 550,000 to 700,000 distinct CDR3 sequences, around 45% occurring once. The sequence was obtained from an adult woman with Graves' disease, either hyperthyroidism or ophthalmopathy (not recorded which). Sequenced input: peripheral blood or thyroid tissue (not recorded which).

DNA of the CDR3: TGTGCCAGCATTGGGACACCGTCCGGGACCCAGTACTTC. Translation gives CASIGTPSGTQYF. The gene calls are TRBV2 and TRBJ2-5; TRBD1 is a possible D gene (6 bases). Germline V gene data show CDR1 as SNHLY and CDR2 as FYNNEI. This CDR3 is built from 13 residues. The V gene lost 7 bases and the J gene lost 7 bases, with 16 bases spanning the gap.